The present T cell receptor beta chain was sequenced within a study of shared clonotypes between healthy human individuals. This clone was seen more than once but under ten times. No antigen is known for it. Findings and caveats of the study: When naive CD4 clonotypes were compared across a few donors, about 4.8% were shared.

At the deep level, the assay was run. The data were produced by immunoSEQ multiplex PCR, yet TCRdb's version contains in-frame clones alone and is incomplete. Of fewer than 400,000 clones in the sample, approximately 79% are singletons; the top ten hold about 9.4%. The sequence came from a man aged 25-45 years in good health. The specimen was memory CD4+ T cells sorted from blood. Indicated subset: CD45RA-negative fraction.

The CDR3 region has the DNA TGCGCCAGCCTGAGGGAACCGGGACTAGCGGACAATGAGCAGTTCTTC. This codes for CASLREPGLADNEQFF. The V gene is TRBV5-1, the J gene TRBJ2-1, with 11 bases matching TRBD2. V was clipped by 7 bases and J by 5 bases; unmatched bases: 11. CDR1 and CDR2 (germline): SGHRS, YFSETQ. The CDR3 spans 16 residues.